This TCR beta chain was found in a study of T cell responses to AZD1222 COVID-19 vaccine. Sequenced by immunoSEQ multiplex PCR; TCRdb stores in-frame clones only, minus some. The repertoire holds 150,000 to 200,000 clones, with 90% to 95% as singletons. The receptor comes from an adult who received the MenACWY meningococcal vaccine as a control. The sequencing used peripheral blood, collected 28 days after the second dose of the MenACWY control vaccine.

CDR3: CASNPSTRREQYF. The CDR3, as DNA: TGTGCCAGCAACCCCTCGACCCGACGGGAGCAGTACTTC. The chain uses TRBV2 and TRBJ2-7, with D uncertain. Germline-derived CDR1 and CDR2 are SNHLY and FYNNEI. The CDR3 length is 13 residues. The V end was cut by 7 bases, the J end by 7 bases, with 17 bases between.